This T cell receptor (beta chain) derives from a study of blood T cell repertoires in COVID-19. Study summary: Researchers got acute and convalescent COVID-19 samples from the United States, Italy and Spain. Sources were T cells, B-cell-depleted T cells, or PBMCs; the material itself was cDNA or gDNA.

This CDR3 contains 16 residues. V was trimmed by 0 bases and J by 1 base, leaving 9 bases between them. Germline loops: CDR1 LGHDT, CDR2 YNNKEL (reference sequence). In the authors' methods: Amplification of reference gene primers was used by the study to estimate nucleated cell counts. Assay: immunoSEQ multiplex PCR; the TCRdb copy retains only in-frame clones and omits some. The V and J calls and clone size come from that table; D and trimming were worked out from the DNA. The sample lists under 300,000 clones; approximately 86% were seen once. The clonotype comes from a woman between 70 and 85 years old with active or convalescent COVID-19. Source material: peripheral blood. The chain uses TRBV3-1 (or the pseudogene TRBV3-2) and TRBJ2-2; D may be TRBD1 (5 bases). CDR3 loop: CASSQDWGLNTGELFF. CDR3 coding DNA: TGTGCCAGCAGCCAAGATTGGGGCCTGAACACCGGGGAGCTGTTTTTT.